The 22 T cell receptor beta chains given below trace back to one sample, sequenced in a study of blood T cell repertoires in COVID-19. Sequenced by immunoSEQ multiplex PCR; TCRdb stores in-frame clones only, minus some. The sample lists roughly 250,000 clones; around nine tenths were seen once. The source material was PBMCs or T cells enriched from blood (not recorded which). The source is a young woman who had recovered from COVID-19.

The rearrangement links TRBV28 to TRBJ2-7; the D gene is possibly TRBD2 (5 bases). The CDR3 length is 13 residues. V lost 3 bases and J lost 0, with 6 bases in between. The germline V gene has CDR1 MDHEN and CDR2 SYDVKM. The CDR3 is CASSFGDSYEQYF. The CDR3 bases are TGTGCCAGCAGTTTCGGGGACTCCTACGAGCAGTACTTC.

The chain couples TRBV7-8 to TRBJ1-1; D not resolved. Trimming took 4 bases from V and 8 from J, leaving 8 bases between them. Looked up from germline, CDR1 is SGHVS and CDR2 is FQNEAQ. CDR3 length: 11 residues. CDR3 DNA: TGTGCCAGCAGCTACTCCTCCGAAGCTTTCTTT. This sequence encodes CASSYSSEAFF.

This chain connects TRBV19 to TRBJ1-1; D unresolved. The length of the CDR3 is 14 residues. Germline V gene lookup returns CDR1 LNHDA and CDR2 SQIVND (reference sequence). Trimming shortened V by 5 bases and J by 1 base, and 11 bases separated the two germline ends. As DNA, the CDR3 is TGTGCCAGTAGTTCGAGAGGAGGGAACACTGAAGCTTTCTTT. Protein product: CASSSRGGNTEAFF. Full variable domain (missing parts from reference TRBV19 and TRBJ1-1): DGGITQSPKYLFRKEGQNVTLSCEQNLNHDAMYWYRQDPGQGLRLIYYSQIVNDFQKGDIAEGYSVSREKKESFPLTVTSAQKNPTAFYLCASSSRGGNTEAFFGQGTRLTVV.

The chain uses TRBV12-5 and TRBJ1-1, with TRBD1 matching 8 bases. With 1 base clipped from V and 4 bases from J, the junction kept 5 bases outside the gene matches. Germline V gene data show CDR1 as LGHNT and CDR2 as FRNRAP. The length of the CDR3 is 15 residues. The CDR3 nucleotides are TGTGCTAGTGGTTTGGAACGACAGGGGAGCACTGAAGCTTTCTTT. Its protein product is CASGLERQGSTEAFF.

The chain employs TRBV6-1 and TRBJ2-4, with 10 bases that match TRBD2. Germline V gives CDR1 MNHNS, CDR2 SASEGT. This CDR3 region has 15 residues. V dropped 3 bases and J dropped 8; count of bases not matched to a gene: 7. The CDR3 DNA reads as TGTGCCAGCAGTGACGAGCGGGGGGGGCCAGACATTCAGTACTTC. Its protein is CASSDERGGPDIQYF.

About this clone: A read error may account for a junction end that differs from germline. This chain links TRBV10-3 with TRBJ2-2, with D perhaps TRBD1 (5 bases). The germline gives CDR1 ENHRY, CDR2 SYGVKD. The CDR3 is made up of 12 amino acids. This chain's CDR3 is CAITGNAGELFF. In DNA, the CDR3 is TGTGCCATCACAGGGAACGCCGGGGAGCTGTTTTTT.

V and J are TRBV10-1 and TRBJ2-2, with 10 bases that match TRBD2. CDR1 WNHNN and CDR2 SYGVQD come from the germline V gene (reference sequence). CDR3 size: 15 residues. V gave up 3 bases and J gave up 6 bases; unmatched junction bases: 4. The CDR3 sequence is CASSDGLAGAGELFF. CDR3 sequence (DNA): TGCGCCAGCAGTGACGGGCTAGCGGGAGCCGGGGAGCTGTTTTTT.

The chain uses TRBV7-9 and TRBJ2-3; perhaps TRBD1 as D (6 bases). This CDR3 is 15 amino acids long. Between the trimmed V and J ends, which lost 1 base and 0 bases, there was a span of 8 bases. The V gene's germline CDR1 is SEHNR and CDR2 FQNEAQ (reference sequence). Written as DNA, the CDR3 is TGTGCCAGCAGCTTAGGGACAGCTAGCACAGATACGCAGTATTTT. Amino acids: CASSLGTASTDTQYF.

This sequence joins TRBV5-4 and TRBJ2-2; D is possibly TRBD2 (5 bases). Trimming left V 5 bases short and J 3 bases short, with 14 bases between. Germline V lookup: CDR1 SGHNT, CDR2 YYREEE (reference sequence). CDR3 length equals 15 residues. The CDR3: CASRRSWRDTGELFF. For the CDR3, the DNA is TGTGCCAGCAGAAGGAGCTGGCGGGACACCGGGGAGCTGTTTTTT.

This chain's CDR3 is CASRTTTLETQYF. Here the CDR3 DNA reads TGTGCCAGCAGGACTACCACCTTGGAGACCCAGTACTTC. The genes are TRBV27 and TRBJ2-5, with a possible D match to TRBD2 (5 bases). Germline-derived CDR1 and CDR2 are MNHEY and SMNVEV (reference sequence). Trimming took 6 bases from V and 5 from J, leaving 13 bases between them. The CDR3 runs 13 residues.

The chain uses TRBV27 and TRBJ2-1, with D perhaps TRBD2 (5 bases). V was cut by 5 bases and J by 9 bases, with 14 bases left in between. Germline V gene data show CDR1 as MNHEY and CDR2 as SMNVEV (reference sequence). The CDR3 runs 13 residues. CDR3 DNA: TGTGCCAGCAGTGCGGGCAAGGCAGTTGAGCAGTTCTTC. Its protein is CASSAGKAVEQFF.

This chain uses TRBV6-2 or TRBV6-3 with TRBJ1-3, with 8 bases identical to TRBD1. The CDR3 sequence is 16 residues long. Germline assignment: CDR1 MNHEY and CDR2 SVGEGT. The junction had 3 bases not matched to a gene; V was cut back by 2 bases and J by 0 bases. CDR3 residues: CASSYRDRSSGNTIYF. The DNA of the CDR3 is TGTGCCAGCAGTTACCGGGACAGGAGCTCTGGAAACACCATATATTTT.

This clone came up once. The J gene is TRBJ1-6, the V gene TRBV9; a possible D gene is TRBD1 (6 bases). V lost 3 bases and J lost 1, with 14 bases in between. Germline V gene sequence: CDR1 SGDLS, CDR2 YYNGEE. There are 17 residues in the CDR3. CDR3 loop: CASSAGQGTSYNSPLHF. In nucleotides, the CDR3 is TGTGCCAGCAGCGCCGGCCAGGGGACGTCCTATAATTCACCCCTCCACTTT. Supplemented by reference TRBV9 and TRBJ1-6, the full variable domain reads DSGVTQTPKHLITATGQRVTLRCSPRSGDLSVYWYQQSLDQGLQFLIQYYNGEERAKGNILERFSAQQFPDLHSELNLSSLELGDSALYFCASSAGQGTSYNSPLHFGNGTRLTVT.

V and J are TRBV15 and TRBJ2-3; the match to TRBD2 covers 10 bases. The germline CDR1 and CDR2 sequences are LNHNV and YYDKDF (reference sequence). V was clipped by 1 base and J by 0 bases; unmatched bases: 4. The length of the CDR3 is 17 residues. For the CDR3, the DNA is TGTGCCACCAGCAGAGCCTTGGGACTAGCGAGCACAGATACGCAGTATTTT. Translating it yields CATSRALGLASTDTQYF.

The rearrangement links TRBV5-4 to TRBJ2-3; D possibly corresponds to TRBD2 (8 bases). V was cut by 3 bases and J by 4 bases, with 15 bases left in between. The CDR3 length is 15 residues. Germline V gene lookup returns CDR1 SGHNT and CDR2 YYREEE (reference sequence). In nucleotides, the CDR3 is TGTGCCAGCAGCTGGGACAGCGGGGGAGCAGATACGCAGTATTTT. Protein sequence: CASSWDSGGADTQYF. Full variable domain (remainder filled in from reference TRBV5-4 and TRBJ2-3): ETGVTQSPTHLIKTRGQQVTLRCSSQSGHNTVSWYQQALGQGPQFIFQYYREEENGRGNFPPRFSGLQFPNYSSELNVNALELDDSALYLCASSWDSGGADTQYFGPGTRLTVL.

V usage is TRBV5-1 and J usage is TRBJ2-1; 15 positions agree with TRBD2. Germline values: CDR1 SGHRS, CDR2 YFSETQ. J lost 3 bases, V lost 6 bases, and 10 bases had no gene match. The length of the CDR3 is 18 residues. The CDR3 DNA is TGCGCCAGCACCCCACAGGGACTAGCGGGAGGCAACTACAATGAGCAGTTCTTC. As protein: CASTPQGLAGGNYNEQFF.

The chain has TRBV5-1 and TRBJ1-3; TRBD1 might be the D (5 bases). V was trimmed by 4 bases and J by 4 bases, leaving 18 bases between them. This CDR3 is built from 16 residues. Germline loops: CDR1 SGHRS, CDR2 YFSETQ. CDR3 sequence reads: CASSTGWDSYGNTIYF. The CDR3 DNA reads TGCGCCAGCAGCACCGGGTGGGACTCCTACGGAAACACCATATATTTT.

The sample holds one count of this clone. The chain uses TRBV5-1 and TRBJ2-7, with TRBD2 matching 10 bases. The V segment lost 5 bases and the J segment 2 bases; nucleotides outside the gene matches: 7. Germline V CDR1 and CDR2: SGHRS, YFSETQ. The CDR3 extends over 15 amino acids. The CDR3 nucleotides read TGCGCCAGCAGGAGGACTAGCGGAGAAACCTACGAGCAGTACTTC. Residues: CASRRTSGETYEQYF.

The V gene is TRBV24-1, the J gene TRBJ2-2; weak D call: TRBD1 (6 bases). Germline V gene lookup returns CDR1 KGHDR and CDR2 SFDVKD. V was cut by 2 bases and J by 4 bases, with 16 bases left in between. The CDR3 has 17 residues. The CDR3 is CATSDSSQGRSTGELFF. CDR3 sequence (DNA): TGTGCCACCAGTGATTCCAGTCAGGGGCGGAGCACCGGGGAGCTGTTTTTT.

This clone was detected only a few times. V is TRBV19 and J is TRBJ2-1; 7 bases map to TRBD2. V gave up 10 bases and J gave up 5 bases; unmatched junction bases: 11. Germline V gene sequence: CDR1 LNHDA, CDR2 SQIVND (reference sequence). The CDR3 is made up of 14 amino acids. CDR3 region: CATETGTINNEQFF. DNA for the CDR3: TGTGCCACTGAAACCGGGACTATTAACAATGAGCAGTTCTTC.

The chain carries TRBV13 and TRBJ2-7; D is possibly TRBD1 (5 bases). Germline V CDR1 and CDR2: PRHDT, FYEKMQ (reference sequence). Trimming cost V 2 bases and J 2 bases, with 10 bases left between them. The CDR3 runs to 14 residues. The DNA of the CDR3 is TGTGCCAGCAGCTTACGCAGGGATACCTACGAGCAGTACTTC. Translating gives CASSLRRDTYEQYF.

The chain has TRBV7-9 and TRBJ1-2, with 12 nucleotides matching TRBD1. CDR1 is SEHNR, CDR2 FQNEAQ, per germline (reference sequence). Trimming took 4 bases from V and 2 from J; bases not matched to a gene: 2. CDR3 length: 15 residues. The CDR3 sequence is CASSSGQGANYGYTF. The CDR3 DNA reads as TGTGCCAGCAGCTCGGGACAGGGGGCGAACTATGGCTACACCTTC.